The clone carrying this T cell receptor beta chain was seen more than once but under ten times. An oligo carrying a UMI was ligated to the cDNA 3' end. First-round PCR used roughly 4 cycles and beta primers RC1.1 and RC1.2 covering TRBC1 and TRBC2. TCRdb fed the UMI-ligation and nested PCR reads into MiXCR, producing one record per CDR3 protein. This table holds under 35,000 distinct CDR3 sequences, 6% to 8% found once. Unfractionated PBMC were spiked with known numbers of KT2 clone cells. The entry originates in a study of quantifying T cell responses using KT2 cells. Study-wide background: Reverse transcription used primers in the TCR alpha and beta constant regions.

Trimming at V came to 7 bases and at J to 5 bases, leaving 8 bases not matched to a gene. The CDR3 runs to 14 residues. The germline V gene encodes CDR1 ENHRY and CDR2 SYGVKD. The sequence derives from a human donor. The chain combines TRBV10-3 with TRBJ2-1; 7 bases fit TRBD2. What was sequenced was PBMCs spiked with cells of the T cell clone KT2. In nucleotides, the CDR3 is TGTGCCATCAAGACTAGCTTTCGGGACAATGAGCAGTTCTTC. It encodes CAIKTSFRDNEQFF.